This T cell receptor (beta chain) emerged from a study of cytomegalovirus exposure and HLA in healthy donors. Study overall: The 95 to 150 validation repertoires, a later analysis reported, used the same platform as the approximately 700 first-cohort repertoires. Findings of the study overall: In vitro, three CMV-associated chains proved specific for CMV antigens.

Remarks on this clone: What it binds is unknown.

The CDR3 loop spans 15 amino acids. The germline V and J ends were trimmed by 0 bases and 0 bases, with 9 bases remaining between them. Germline assignment: CDR1 MNHEY and CDR2 SMNVEV (reference sequence). Here immunoSEQ multiplex PCR was the method, and the copy in TCRdb shows in-frame clones only, minus some. In the table there are fewer than 300,000 clones, roughly 90% of which are singletons. J is TRBJ2-7 and V is TRBV27; D unresolved. The clonotype was recovered from a young woman in good health and CMV-seronegative. The source material was PBMCs. The CDR3 spells CASSLSTRRSYEQYF. In DNA, the CDR3 is TGTGCCAGCAGTTTATCGACCAGGCGCTCCTACGAGCAGTACTTC.